The 27 T cell receptor beta chains given below trace back to one sample, sequenced in a study of cytomegalovirus exposure and HLA in healthy donors. Primers: 60 Vbeta forward and 13 Jbeta reverse. Repertoires were generated with immunoSEQ multiplex PCR, while TCRdb's copy carries only in-frame clones and drops some. The repertoire holds under 200,000 clones, with more than 65% as singletons. Sequenced material: PBMCs. All receptors come from a woman aged 30 to 39 in good health and CMV-seronegative.

The gene calls are TRBV5-4 and TRBJ2-5, with 13 bases matching TRBD2. Germline CDR1 is SGHNT and CDR2 is YYREEE (reference sequence). The CDR3 covers 15 residues. With V trimmed by 1 base and J by 4 bases, 1 base remained unmatched. The CDR3 DNA reads as TGTGCCAGCAGCTTGAGGACTAGCGGGGGAGAGACCCAGTACTTC. This codes for CASSLRTSGGETQYF.

This clone came up once. DNA of the CDR3: TGTGCCAGTAGTAAGAGGGATAGCGGAAGCTCCTACAATGAGCAGTTCTTC. As protein: CASSKRDSGSSYNEQFF. The chain links TRBV19 to TRBJ2-1, with D maybe TRBD2 (6 bases). There are 17 residues in the CDR3. The germline V gene encodes CDR1 LNHDA and CDR2 SQIVND (reference sequence). V shed 4 bases and J shed 0 bases, with 16 bases lying between them.

J is TRBJ2-5 and V is TRBV10-3, with 10 bases identical to TRBD1. The closer fit of TRBJ2-7 to the DNA end suggests the J call may be wrong. The germline gives CDR1 ENHRY, CDR2 SYGVKD. This CDR3 has 15 amino acids. The CDR3 region has the DNA TGTGCCATCAGTGAGACGGACAGGGGGGGCTACGAGCAGTACTTC. This codes for CAISETDRGGYEQYF.

This sequence joins TRBV6-5 and TRBJ1-6; unclear D gene. Trimming took 4 bases from V and 7 from J, leaving 11 bases between them. CDR1 MNHEY and CDR2 SVGAGI come from the germline V gene. The CDR3 length is 14 residues. In DNA form, the CDR3 reads TGTGCCAGCAGTTTGGAGGGTGAGAATTCACCCCTCCACTTT. Amino acid sequence: CASSLEGENSPLHF.

The chain recombines TRBV5-1 with TRBJ2-2; D not resolved. Germline V CDR1 and CDR2: SGHRS, YFSETQ. V lost 4 bases to trimming and J lost 2 bases, with 9 bases between them. The CDR3 sequence is 14 residues long. CDR3 nucleotides: TGCGCCAGCAGCCCCTCCTCCAACACCGGGGAGCTGTTTTTT. It codes for CASSPSSNTGELFF.

The chain couples TRBV4-1 to TRBJ2-1; TRBD2 matches at 13 bases. CDR1 is MGHRA and CDR2 is YSYEKL in the germline V gene. Trimming cost V 2 bases and J 7 bases; bases outside gene matches: 8. CDR3 size: 17 residues. CDR3 sequence (DNA): TGCGCCAGCAGCCAACCTCGACTAGCGGGAGGTTGGAATGAGCAGTTCTTC. Amino acid sequence: CASSQPRLAGGWNEQFF.

This chain connects TRBV19 to TRBJ1-4; D possibly corresponds to TRBD1 (6 bases). Germline values: CDR1 LNHDA, CDR2 SQIVND (reference sequence). Trimming took off 6 bases at V and 5 bases at J, with 19 bases between the two ends. The CDR3 sequence is 16 residues long. CDR3 coding DNA: TGTGCCAGTAGGGACAGTCCTGTGGGGTTAAATGAAAAACTGTTTTTT. Residues: CASRDSPVGLNEKLFF.

This clone was seen more than once but under ten times. The chain recombines TRBV19 with TRBJ1-2, with D maybe TRBD1 (5 bases). V was pared by 6 bases and J by 10 bases, with 21 bases between. The CDR3 contains 14 residues. Germline assignment: CDR1 LNHDA and CDR2 SQIVND (reference sequence). CDR3: CASRQAGRVGVYTF. CDR3 DNA sequence: TGTGCCAGTAGGCAAGCGGGCAGGGTTGGAGTCTACACCTTC.

The rearrangement joins TRBV6-6 to TRBJ1-3; D unresolved. Germline CDR1 reads MNHNY; CDR2 reads SVGAGI (reference sequence). With 10 bases removed from V and 1 base from J, the gap between germline ends came to 11 bases. The CDR3 runs 13 residues. The CDR3 region is CATLRGSGNTIYF. CDR3 nucleotides: TGTGCCACCCTCCGGGGATCTGGAAACACCATATATTTT.

The chain has TRBV29-1 and TRBJ2-6, with 9 bases fitting TRBD1. Trimming removed 7 bases from V and 0 bases from J; junction bases left unmatched: 7. This CDR3 comprises 16 residues. Germline V gives CDR1 SQVTM, CDR2 ANQGSEA. The CDR3 DNA reads as TGCAGCGCCGAAGGGACAGGGAGCTCTGGGGCCAACGTCCTGACTTTC. This gives the protein CSAEGTGSSGANVLTF.

This rearrangement joins TRBV29-1 to TRBJ2-5, with D possibly matching TRBD1 (5 bases). The CDR3 runs 13 residues. Germline V gene data show CDR1 as SQVTM and CDR2 as ANQGSEA. The V end lost 6 bases, the J end lost 4 bases, and 15 bases lay between the germline ends. CDR3 nucleotide sequence: TGCAGCGTGCCTGGACAATATGCAGAGACCCAGTACTTC. Translation gives CSVPGQYAETQYF.

The J gene is TRBJ2-4, the V gene TRBV5-4, with 13 bases aligning to TRBD2. The V gene end was trimmed by 3 bases and the J gene end by 12 bases; junction bases not matched to a gene: 6. Germline lookup yields CDR1 SGHNT and CDR2 YYREEE (reference sequence). The CDR3 is 14 residues long. The chain's CDR3 is CASSSGLAGEPQYF. The CDR3 bases are TGTGCCAGCAGCTCTGGACTAGCGGGGGAACCTCAGTACTTC.

This chain joins TRBV7-3 and TRBJ2-1, with 9 positions matching TRBD2. CDR1 and CDR2 from the germline V gene are SGHTA and FQGTGA. The J segment lost 0 bases and the V segment lost 4 bases, leaving 4 bases of the junction unmatched. CDR3 length equals 16 residues. This CDR3 reads CASSSTGLASYNEQFF. CDR3 DNA: TGTGCCAGCAGCTCGACGGGACTAGCCTCCTACAATGAGCAGTTCTTC.

This clone was found a few times. The CDR3, as DNA: TGTGCCAGCAGCTCCATGCGGACAACAGGTTCACCCCTCCACTTT. Residues: CASSSMRTTGSPLHF. V is TRBV7-9 and J is TRBJ1-6; a weak D match, TRBD1 (5 bases). Per the germline V gene, CDR1 is SEHNR and CDR2 is FQNEAQ (reference sequence). The CDR3 contains 15 residues. Deletions cut 4 bases from V and 9 bases from J, with 16 bases between.

The chain joins TRBV7-2 to TRBJ1-2; a possible D gene is TRBD1 (5 bases). Germline CDR1 and CDR2: SGHTA and FQGNSA. Between the trimmed V and J ends, which lost 5 bases and 4 bases, there was a span of 20 bases. The CDR3 length is 16 residues. The CDR3 bases are TGTGCCAGCAGCGTCGGGGGGGGGAGGTGGCTCTATGGCTACACCTTC. It translates to CASSVGGGRWLYGYTF. Combining the CDR3 with reference TRBV7-2 and TRBJ1-2 gives the whole variable domain GAGVSQSPSNKVTEKGKDVELRCDPISGHTALYWYRQSLGQGLEFLIYFQGNSAPDKSGLPSDRFSAERTGGSVSTLTIQRTQQEDSAVYLCASSVGGGRWLYGYTFGSGTRLTVV.

V and J are TRBV4-2 and TRBJ2-7; the D is unclear. Germline V gene lookup returns CDR1 LGHNA and CDR2 YNFKEQ. The CDR3 is made up of 15 amino acids. The V end lost 0 bases, the J end lost 1 base, and 10 bases lay between the germline ends. The CDR3 nucleotides read TGTGCCAGCAGCCAAGATTGGTCCGGGTCCTACGAGCAGTACTTC. It codes for CASSQDWSGSYEQYF.

The rearrangement links TRBV11-1 to TRBJ1-5; no firm D call. This CDR3 is built from 13 residues. V dropped 3 bases and J dropped 6 bases, with 9 bases sitting between them. Germline V gene lookup returns CDR1 SGHAT and CDR2 FQDESV (reference sequence). DNA for the CDR3: TGTGCCAGCAGCTTTGAGCGTGGTCAGCCCCAGCATTTT. This gives the protein CASSFERGQPQHF.

Concerning this clone: Mismatch with germline at one junction end may stem from a read error. The chain is built from TRBV7-9 and TRBJ1-2; 7 bases fit TRBD1. Looked up from germline, CDR1 is SEHNR and CDR2 is FQNEAQ (reference sequence). This CDR3 is built from 16 residues. The CDR3 DNA reads as TGTTCCAGCAGCTTAGGTCCGACAGGGACGAGCTATGGCTACACCTTC. Its translation: CSSSLGPTGTSYGYTF.

A single count supports this clone. The genes are TRBV4-1 and TRBJ2-3; 7 bases are shared with TRBD2. The CDR3 is 15 amino acids. Germline CDR1 is MGHRA and CDR2 is YSYEKL. J lost 3 bases, V lost 0 bases, and 3 bases had no gene match. CDR3 region: CASSQERGWTDTQYF. DNA for the CDR3: TGCGCCAGCAGCCAAGAGCGGGGGTGGACAGATACGCAGTATTTT.

The chain has TRBV2 and TRBJ1-1; 9 positions match TRBD1. CDR1 and CDR2 from the germline V gene are SNHLY and FYNNEI. Germline trimming cut 4 bases from V and 10 bases from J; bases unmatched to any gene: 13. The CDR3 has 15 amino acids. CDR3 amino acids: CASSVFGTGFGGAFF. DNA of the CDR3: TGTGCCAGCAGTGTTTTCGGGACAGGGTTTGGTGGAGCTTTCTTT.

The V and J genes are TRBV19 and TRBJ1-1, with D perhaps matching TRBD1 (6 bases). CDR1 LNHDA and CDR2 SQIVND come from the germline V gene (reference sequence). V lost 8 bases, J lost 5 bases, and 18 bases lay in between. The length of the CDR3 is 14 residues. The CDR3, as DNA: TGTGCCAGTTTTCACGACAGGTTTAGAACTGAAGCTTTCTTT. This translates into CASFHDRFRTEAFF.

The chain is built from TRBV5-1 and TRBJ1-2; perhaps TRBD1 as D (5 bases). In germline, CDR1 is SGHRS, CDR2 YFSETQ. This CDR3 region has 14 residues. Trimming took off 4 bases at V and 7 bases at J, with 17 bases between the two ends. The CDR3, as DNA: TGCGCCAGCAGCAAGCAAGGCGGGGCTGGTGGCTACACCTTC. As protein: CASSKQGGAGGYTF.

The CDR3 DNA reads as TGTGCCAGTAGTATTACGGGGGGTGCAGGCGGGAAGGAAAAACTGTTTTTT. This sequence encodes CASSITGGAGGKEKLFF. The genes are TRBV19 and TRBJ1-4; TRBD1 is a possible D gene (5 bases). The CDR3 is 17 residues long. Trimming removed 3 bases at V and 8 bases at J, with 22 bases between. The germline V gene has CDR1 LNHDA and CDR2 SQIVND (reference sequence).

V gene TRBV12-5 combines with J gene TRBJ2-5; 7 nucleotides line up with TRBD1. This CDR3 is 14 amino acids long. The V gene's germline CDR1 is LGHNT and CDR2 FRNRAP. Germline trimming cut 7 bases from V and 1 base from J; bases unmatched to any gene: 6. CDR3 bases: TGTGCTAGTGCCCCGGGACAGCCCCAAGAGACCCAGTACTTC. This codes for CASAPGQPQETQYF.

V is TRBV5-6 and J is TRBJ2-3; 8 nucleotides match TRBD2. Germline V CDR1 and CDR2: SGHDT, YYEEEE. The CDR3 has 16 amino acids. V shed 3 bases, J shed 2 bases, and the junction held 8 bases outside the gene matches. CDR3 residues: CASSSRAGAVTDTQYF. The CDR3 bases are TGTGCCAGCAGCTCCCGAGCGGGAGCCGTCACAGATACGCAGTATTTT. Together with reference TRBV5-6 and TRBJ2-3, the CDR3 gives the full variable domain: DAGVTQSPTHLIKTRGQQVTLRCSPKSGHDTVSWYQQALGQGPQFIFQYYEEEERQRGNFPDRFSGHQFPNYSSELNVNALLLGDSALYLCASSSRAGAVTDTQYFGPGTRLTVL.

The rearrangement uses TRBV5-4 and TRBJ2-7; 7 bases agree with TRBD1. From germline, CDR1 is SGHNT and CDR2 YYREEE (reference sequence). The CDR3 loop spans 17 amino acids. Unmatched junction bases numbered 14, after V lost 4 bases and J lost 1 base. The CDR3 loop is CASSKRPQGDGSYEQYF. The CDR3 DNA reads as TGTGCCAGCAGCAAACGTCCCCAGGGGGATGGTTCCTACGAGCAGTACTTC.

This clone was seen only a few times. The chain combines TRBV4-1 with TRBJ1-2; 7 bases line up with TRBD1. This CDR3 has 15 amino acids. V shed 1 base and J 4 bases; nucleotides not matched to a gene: 6. Germline V lookup: CDR1 MGHRA, CDR2 YSYEKL. In DNA, the CDR3 is TGCGCCAGCAGCCAAGGGGGGGACAGCCGCTATGGCTACACCTTC. This encodes CASSQGGDSRYGYTF.